Listed here is a single T cell receptor beta chain. Its antigen specificity is not known. No much larger clonotype is one base removed from it; base qualities were not supplied. The junction shows trimming of 1 base on V and 0 bases on J, plus 7 bases between the germline ends. There are 16 amino acids in the CDR3, from cysteine to phenylalanine inclusive. Only the CDR3 DNA is retained, 48 bases long and in frame from the first base. As encoded in the germline V gene (reference sequence), CDR1 is MNHEY while CDR2 is SMNVEV. The data are from a study of identifying expanded T cells in peripheral blood (dated by TCRdb to about 2019). In terms of the full investigation: Technical replicates were generated by sequencing separate aliquots of the same genomic DNA pool, and four replicates were compared pairwise.

TCRbeta CDR3 regions were profiled with the immunoSEQ Assay using bias-controlled multiplex PCR amplification of genomic DNA. The paper's processing steps were these. To quantify the absolute abundance of each unique TCRbeta CDR3 region, the sequences were collapsed and filtered. Differential abundance was tested with two models: a binomial (Fisher-equivalent) model and a beta-binomial model that adds time-dependent variance fitted from healthy donors. Clones with fewer than 5 combined templates were excluded, and clones with Benjamini-Hochberg FDR below 0.01 were called differentially abundant. The form v = (b*log(k)+a)^2 was used to model beta-binomial variance as a function of total template count across the two samples. TCRdb limited this immuneACCESS table to in-frame rearrangements with V and J called. A share of clones is missing; checked studies link under half to unresolved V genes, and the rest is unexplained. The V and J calls and clone size were taken over from that table, and D and trimming were inferred from the DNA. The sample table lists about 86,000 clones, 80% to 90% of them with a count of one. Approximately 4.5% of the sample is held by the ten biggest clonotypes.

General findings and caveats noted by the study authors: Across all healthy-donor time intervals, the beta-binomial model significantly lowered both the number of clones called differentially abundant and the false-positive rate. Between technical replicates the binomial model flagged about 1.2 differentially abundant clones, whereas over about 2 weeks the binomial model flagged about 16.4 and over four weeks around 20. The authors expected that over much longer intervals, such as months to years, biological variance in healthy repertoires might increase even further. In all healthy donors, the variance in clone template counts between samples taken two weeks apart rose significantly as total template count increased.

No immune events, such as infections, were documented for the healthy donors during the collection period. Blood repertoires from healthy donors were used as a training cohort for calibrating time-dependent variance in a beta-binomial model of differential abundance of T-cell clones. The training cohort comprised approximately ten healthy donors, 3 female and 7 male. An age range of roughly 29 to 64 years, with an average of approximately 43 years, was recorded for the donors. Whole blood, obtained from a commercial supplier, was collected from each healthy donor at three time points spaced about 2 weeks apart. For immunosequencing, genomic DNA was extracted from unsorted whole blood.

In this chain, TRBV27 is recombined with TRBJ2-6; there is no confident call for the D gene. Sequencing used blood. The TCR originated in a person aged 18 to 70 in good health. The nucleotides are TGTGCCAGCAGTTTATTTGCCGGCTCTGGGGCCAACGTCCTGACTTTC. This yields the protein CASSLFAGSGANVLTF.